Presented here are 26 T cell receptor beta chains from one specimen sequenced in a study of radiation and T cells in renal cell carcinoma. The sample's time point: baseline pretreatment blood. Documented treatment: 15 Gy SBRT to primary tumor, nephrectomy 4 weeks later. Repertoires were generated with immunoSEQ multiplex PCR, while TCRdb's copy carries only in-frame clones and drops some. The data hold under 55,000 clones, with 65% to 90% observed a single time. The input for sequencing was blood, taken from a patient whose treatment included radiotherapy and nephrectomy. The receptors originated from a woman aged 70 to 79 with renal cell carcinoma.

The V and J genes are TRBV18 and TRBJ2-3, with 12 nucleotides matching TRBD2. Trimming took 5 bases from V and 1 from J; bases not matched to a gene: 10. Germline V gives CDR1 KGHSH, CDR2 LQKENI. This CDR3 is 18 amino acids long. CDR3 in DNA: TGTGCCAGCTCAACCACGACTAGCGGGAGCCGCGGCACAGATACGCAGTATTTT. Translated, it gives CASSTTTSGSRGTDTQYF.

The J gene is TRBJ1-2, the V gene TRBV7-9; no reliable D call. Germline V gene lookup returns CDR1 SEHNR and CDR2 FQNEAQ (reference sequence). Trimming left V 1 base short and J 8 bases short, with 29 bases between. This CDR3 contains 19 residues. This chain's CDR3 is CASSLDIWPRAGKGRGYTF. CDR3 bases: TGTGCCAGCAGCTTAGATATTTGGCCGCGGGCCGGGAAGGGAAGGGGCTACACCTTC. The whole variable domain, remainder taken from reference TRBV7-9 and TRBJ1-2, is DTGVSQNPRHKITKRGQNVTFRCDPISEHNRLYWYRQTLGQGPEFLTYFQNEAQLEKSRLLSDRFSAERPKGSFSTLEIQRTEQGDSAMYLCASSLDIWPRAGKGRGYTFGSGTRLTVV.

V gene TRBV4-1 combines with J gene TRBJ1-2, with D hard to call. V was trimmed by 7 bases and J by 8 bases, leaving 20 bases between them. The CDR3 has 14 amino acids. Germline V gives CDR1 MGHRA, CDR2 YSYEKL. CDR3 sequence reads: CASNPIGRRIGYTF. CDR3 bases: TGCGCCAGCAACCCAATCGGACGTAGAATCGGCTACACCTTC.

The chain recombines TRBV5-1 with TRBJ2-7; 9 bases map to TRBD1. CDR3 size: 14 residues. The trim removed 5 bases at V and 2 bases at J, leaving 5 bases unmatched. Germline CDR1 SGHRS, CDR2 YFSETQ. The chain's CDR3 is CASRPGQGPYEQYF. In nucleotides, the CDR3 is TGCGCCAGCAGACCGGGACAGGGTCCCTACGAGCAGTACTTC.

This rearrangement joins TRBV2 to TRBJ2-5; D gene unclear. This CDR3 has 18 residues. Germline V CDR1 and CDR2: SNHLY, FYNNEI. The ends were cut back, 7 bases at V and 5 bases at J, with 29 bases in the middle. CDR3 nucleotide sequence: TGTGCCAGCATAGATTTTGGCTTGGGGTCTTCTCTTAGGGAGACCCAGTACTTC. Translating it yields CASIDFGLGSSLRETQYF.

V is TRBV19 and J is TRBJ2-7, with 8 bases that match TRBD2. The CDR3 is 14 amino acids. V lost 3 bases to trimming and J lost 7 bases; unmatched junction nucleotides: 8. The germline V gene encodes CDR1 LNHDA and CDR2 SQIVND (reference sequence). The CDR3 is CASSIGAGGEEQYF. CDR3 coding DNA: TGTGCCAGTAGTATTGGGGCGGGAGGTGAAGAGCAGTACTTC.

This sequence joins TRBV10-3 and TRBJ2-2; 7 bases are shared with TRBD1. The CDR3 spans 16 residues. Germline V gives CDR1 ENHRY, CDR2 SYGVKD. With 3 bases clipped from V and 4 bases from J, the junction kept 8 bases outside the gene matches. The CDR3 region is CAISDSRQGGTGELFF. DNA of the CDR3: TGTGCCATCAGTGATTCTCGACAGGGTGGCACCGGGGAGCTGTTTTTT.

The chain links TRBV7-2 to TRBJ2-7; TRBD1 agrees at 10 bases. Trimming removed 1 base from V and 5 bases from J; junction bases left unmatched: 5. CDR1 is SGHTA, CDR2 FQGNSA, per germline. This CDR3 is 15 amino acids long. The CDR3 protein is CASSLGPGQGNEQYF. As DNA, the CDR3 is TGTGCCAGCAGCTTAGGACCGGGACAGGGGAACGAGCAGTACTTC.

The rearrangement uses TRBV25-1 and TRBJ2-3, with 8 bases that match TRBD2. This CDR3 spans 15 amino acids. Germline CDR1 reads MGHDK; CDR2 reads SYGVNS. J was trimmed by 1 base and V by 6 bases; bases with no gene match: 6. The CDR3 here is CASRGAGAGTDTQYF. The CDR3 region has the DNA TGTGCCAGCAGGGGAGCGGGAGCGGGCACAGATACGCAGTATTTT.

The chain couples TRBV7-2 to TRBJ2-7; D remains ambiguous. CDR1 is SGHTA, CDR2 FQGNSA, per germline. V lost 1 base and J 7 bases, leaving 5 bases between the germline ends. This CDR3 is 11 amino acids long. The CDR3 sequence is CASSLGIEQYF. DNA for the CDR3: TGTGCCAGCAGCTTAGGGATTGAGCAGTACTTC.

A remark on this clone: This is likely a read error, given that the CDR3 carries no conserved phenylalanine or tryptophan at its end. The chain is built from TRBV19 and TRBJ1-2; D is uncertain. This CDR3 comprises 13 residues. The germline V and J ends were trimmed by 3 bases and 8 bases, with 13 bases remaining between them. Germline loops: CDR1 LNHDA, CDR2 SQIVND (reference sequence). Written as DNA, the CDR3 is TGTGCCAGTAGTATGGTTGTTGGAGAGGGCTACACCTAC. Its translation is CASSMVVGEGYTY.

The chain couples TRBV10-2 to TRBJ1-5; D is unresolved. Per germline, CDR1 WSHSY and CDR2 SAAADI. The CDR3 has 15 amino acids. Trimming pared 6 bases from V and 7 bases from J, leaving 19 bases between. The CDR3 here is CASSPSQRAQQPQHF. CDR3 nucleotides: TGCGCCAGCAGCCCGTCTCAGAGGGCCCAGCAGCCCCAGCATTTT.

The chain employs TRBV7-9 and TRBJ2-2; D gene uncertain. Germline V gene sequence: CDR1 SEHNR, CDR2 FQNEAQ (reference sequence). The germline V and J ends were trimmed by 1 base and 5 bases, with 2 bases remaining between them. The CDR3 has 12 residues. CDR3: CASSLETGELFF. CDR3 coding DNA: TGTGCCAGCAGCTTAGAAACCGGGGAGCTGTTTTTT.

V is TRBV7-8 and J is TRBJ1-1; no reliable D call. The CDR3 covers 16 residues. Germline V gene data show CDR1 as SGHVS and CDR2 as FQNEAQ. Trimming shortened V by 5 bases and J by 1 base, and 17 bases separated the two germline ends. The CDR3 loop is CASSRRPDGKNTEAFF. The CDR3 nucleotides read TGTGCCAGCAGCCGTAGGCCCGACGGAAAGAACACTGAAGCTTTCTTT.

This chain joins TRBV7-9 and TRBJ2-7, with TRBD2 as a possible D gene (5 bases). Germline V gene data show CDR1 as SEHNR and CDR2 as FQNEAQ (reference sequence). This CDR3 comprises 16 residues. V lost 5 bases to trimming and J lost 8 bases, with 25 bases between them. CDR3 residues: CASSPVSGPPPNKQYF. As DNA, the CDR3 is TGTGCCAGCAGCCCAGTGAGCGGACCTCCACCTAATAAGCAGTACTTC.

The rearrangement joins TRBV5-4 to TRBJ2-7; 7 positions agree with TRBD1. V shed 3 bases, J shed 0 bases, and the junction held 12 bases outside the gene matches. This CDR3 comprises 17 residues. CDR1 is SGHNT, CDR2 YYREEE, per germline (reference sequence). The CDR3 DNA follows: TGTGCCAGCAGCTGGGACGGGACAGCACGGAGCTCCTACGAGCAGTACTTC. Its protein product is CASSWDGTARSSYEQYF.

The chain recombines TRBV30 with TRBJ2-7, with 10 positions matching TRBD2. V trimming: 2 bases; J trimming: 3 bases; junction bases outside the gene matches: 4. CDR3 length: 14 residues. CDR1 and CDR2 (germline): GTSNPN, SVGIG (reference sequence). CDR3 sequence: CAWSLAGGIYEQYF. The DNA of the CDR3 is TGTGCCTGGAGTTTAGCGGGAGGAATCTACGAGCAGTACTTC. The variable domain in full, with the rest retrieved from reference TRBV30 and TRBJ2-7, is SQTIHQWPATLVQPVGSPLSLECTVEGTSNPNLYWYRQAAGRGLQLLFYSVGIGQISSEVPQNLSASRPQDRQFILSSKKLLLSDSGFYLCAWSLAGGIYEQYFGPGTRLTVT.

CDR3 sequence: CASSHDPLGSYEQYF. Written as DNA, the CDR3 is TGCGCCAGCAGCCATGATCCCCTGGGCTCCTACGAGCAGTACTTC. The gene calls are TRBV4-1 and TRBJ2-7; D remains ambiguous. Germline CDR1 reads MGHRA; CDR2 reads YSYEKL. V lost 3 bases to trimming and J lost 0 bases, with 12 bases between them. The CDR3 is 15 residues long.

This chain uses TRBV5-1 with TRBJ1-1, with 11 bases aligning to TRBD1. The CDR3 loop spans 16 amino acids. Germline CDR1 and CDR2: SGHRS and YFSETQ. J lost 5 bases, V lost 0 bases, and 6 bases had no gene match. This CDR3 reads CASSLDGQGAGTEAFF. CDR3 sequence (DNA): TGCGCCAGCAGCTTGGATGGACAGGGGGCAGGAACTGAAGCTTTCTTT.

The V call is TRBV7-2, the J call TRBJ2-5; 8 bases line up with TRBD1. V shed 4 bases and J 3 bases; nucleotides not matched to a gene: 4. Germline V lookup: CDR1 SGHTA, CDR2 FQGNSA. The CDR3 extends over 14 amino acids. The DNA for the CDR3 is TGTGCCAGCAGCTGGCAGACAGGGGAAGAGACCCAGTACTTC. Protein sequence: CASSWQTGEETQYF.

V usage is TRBV5-4 and J usage is TRBJ2-6, with TRBD1 matching 8 bases. The germline CDR1 and CDR2 sequences are SGHNT and YYREEE (reference sequence). Germline trimming cut 4 bases from V and 4 bases from J; bases unmatched to any gene: 4. The CDR3 extends over 15 amino acids. DNA for the CDR3: TGTGCCAGCAGCCCGACAGGGGCCGGGGCCAACGTCCTGACTTTC. Its protein is CASSPTGAGANVLTF.

This chain connects TRBV10-3 to TRBJ2-5; D might be TRBD1 (5 bases). The end of the DNA is better explained by TRBJ2-7, so the J call may be wrong. The CDR3 totals 13 residues. Germline values: CDR1 ENHRY, CDR2 SYGVKD. The CDR3 loop is CAISEKGVYEQYF. The CDR3, as DNA: TGTGCCATCAGTGAGAAAGGGGTCTACGAGCAGTACTTC.

The chain couples TRBV9 to TRBJ2-7; no definite D call. The CDR3 has 16 amino acids. Germline CDR1 is SGDLS and CDR2 is YYNGEE. V was pared by 0 bases and J by 0 bases, with 13 bases between. The CDR3: CASSVGPGSHSYEQYF. CDR3 DNA: TGTGCCAGCAGCGTAGGGCCCGGTTCTCACTCCTACGAGCAGTACTTC.

This clone was observed a handful of times. This chain joins TRBV4-2 and TRBJ1-1, with D unresolved. In germline, CDR1 is LGHNA, CDR2 YNFKEQ. The CDR3 consists of 16 residues. V was pared by 4 bases and J by 6 bases, with 21 bases between. CDR3 region: CASSLVERRTVPEAFF. The CDR3 DNA reads as TGTGCCAGCAGCCTAGTGGAGAGGAGAACGGTCCCTGAAGCTTTCTTT.

The rearrangement joins TRBV9 to TRBJ2-5; 7 bases map to TRBD2. Trimming cost V 2 bases and J 4 bases; bases outside gene matches: 8. The CDR3 contains 15 residues. The germline gives CDR1 SGDLS, CDR2 YYNGEE. CDR3 residues: CASSVAGGEGETQYF. As DNA, the CDR3 is TGTGCCAGCAGCGTTGCGGGTGGGGAGGGAGAGACCCAGTACTTC.

The V and J genes are TRBV19 and TRBJ2-6; D is possibly TRBD2 (5 bases). Trimming left V 1 base short and J 0 bases short, with 7 bases between. The CDR3 extends over 16 amino acids. Germline V CDR1 and CDR2: LNHDA, SQIVND (reference sequence). The CDR3 is CASSIGGSSGANVLTF. The CDR3, as DNA: TGTGCCAGTAGTATAGGAGGGAGCTCTGGGGCCAACGTCCTGACTTTC.